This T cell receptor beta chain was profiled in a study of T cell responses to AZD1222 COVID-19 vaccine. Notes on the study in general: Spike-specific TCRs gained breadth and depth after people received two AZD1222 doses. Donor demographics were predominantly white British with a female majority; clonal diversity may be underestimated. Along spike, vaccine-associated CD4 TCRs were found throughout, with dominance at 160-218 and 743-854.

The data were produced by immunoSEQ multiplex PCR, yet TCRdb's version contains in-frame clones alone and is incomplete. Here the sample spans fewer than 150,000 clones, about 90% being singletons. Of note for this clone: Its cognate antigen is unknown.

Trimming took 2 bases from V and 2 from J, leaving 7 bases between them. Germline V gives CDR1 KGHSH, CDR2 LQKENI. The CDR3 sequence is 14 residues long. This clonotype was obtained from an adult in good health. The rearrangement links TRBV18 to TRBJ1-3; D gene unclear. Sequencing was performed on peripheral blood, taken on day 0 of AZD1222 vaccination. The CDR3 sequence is CASSPAAAGNTIYF. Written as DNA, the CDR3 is TGTGCCAGCTCACCAGCGGCAGCTGGAAACACCATATATTTT.